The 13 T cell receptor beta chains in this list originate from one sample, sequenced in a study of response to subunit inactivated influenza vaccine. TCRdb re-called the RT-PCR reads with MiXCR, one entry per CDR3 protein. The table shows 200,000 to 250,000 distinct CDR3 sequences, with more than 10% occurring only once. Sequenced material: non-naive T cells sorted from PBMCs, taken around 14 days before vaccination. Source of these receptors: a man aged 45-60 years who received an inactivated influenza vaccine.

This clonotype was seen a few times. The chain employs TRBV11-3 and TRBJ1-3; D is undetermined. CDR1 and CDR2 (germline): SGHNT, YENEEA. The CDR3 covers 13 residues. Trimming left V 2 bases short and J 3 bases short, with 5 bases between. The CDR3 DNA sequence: TGTGCCAGCAGCTTAACACGTGGAAACACCATATATTTT. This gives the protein CASSLTRGNTIYF.

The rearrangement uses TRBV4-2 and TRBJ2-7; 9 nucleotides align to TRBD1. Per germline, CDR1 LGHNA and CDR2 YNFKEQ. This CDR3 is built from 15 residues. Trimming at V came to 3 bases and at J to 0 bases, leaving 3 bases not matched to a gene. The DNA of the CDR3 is TGTGCCAGCAGCCAGGACAGGGGAAGCTCCTACGAGCAGTACTTC. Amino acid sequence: CASSQDRGSSYEQYF.

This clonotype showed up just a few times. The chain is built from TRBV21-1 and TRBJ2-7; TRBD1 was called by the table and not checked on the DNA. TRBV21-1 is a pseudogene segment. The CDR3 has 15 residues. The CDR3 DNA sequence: TGTGCCAGCAGCAAAGCAGGGCAGGGGATAAACGAGCAGTACTTC. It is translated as CASSKAGQGINEQYF.

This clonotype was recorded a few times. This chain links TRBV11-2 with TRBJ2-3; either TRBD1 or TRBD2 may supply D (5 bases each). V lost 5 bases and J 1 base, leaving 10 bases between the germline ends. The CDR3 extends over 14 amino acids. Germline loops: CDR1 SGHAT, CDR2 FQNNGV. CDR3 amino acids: CASSPLGRTDTQYF. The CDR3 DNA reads TGTGCCAGCAGCCCACTGGGACGCACAGATACGCAGTATTTT.

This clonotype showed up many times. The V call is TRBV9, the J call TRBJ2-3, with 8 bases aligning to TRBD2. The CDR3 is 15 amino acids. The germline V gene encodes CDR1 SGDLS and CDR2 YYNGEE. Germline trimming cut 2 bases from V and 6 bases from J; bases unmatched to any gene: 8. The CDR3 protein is CASSVAGGPSDTQYF. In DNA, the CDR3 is TGTGCCAGCAGCGTGGCGGGGGGCCCTTCGGATACGCAGTATTTT.

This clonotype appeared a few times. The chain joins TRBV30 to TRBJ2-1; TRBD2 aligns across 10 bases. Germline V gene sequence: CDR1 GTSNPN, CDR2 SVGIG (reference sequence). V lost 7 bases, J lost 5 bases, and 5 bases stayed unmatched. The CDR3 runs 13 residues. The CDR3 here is CASQRGGDNEQFF. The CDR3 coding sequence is TGTGCCTCCCAGCGGGGGGGGGACAATGAGCAGTTCTTC. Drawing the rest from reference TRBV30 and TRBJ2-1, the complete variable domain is SQTIHQWPATLVQPVGSPLSLECTVEGTSNPNLYWYRQAAGRGLQLLFYSVGIGQISSEVPQNLSASRPQDRQFILSSKKLLLSDSGFYLCASQRGGDNEQFFGPGTRLTVL.

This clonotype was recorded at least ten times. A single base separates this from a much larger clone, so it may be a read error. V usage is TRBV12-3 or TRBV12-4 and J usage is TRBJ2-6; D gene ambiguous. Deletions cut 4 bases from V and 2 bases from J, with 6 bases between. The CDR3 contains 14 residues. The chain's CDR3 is CASSYSAGANVLTF. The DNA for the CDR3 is TGTGCCAGCAGTTACAGCGCTGGGGCCAACGTCCTGACTTTC.

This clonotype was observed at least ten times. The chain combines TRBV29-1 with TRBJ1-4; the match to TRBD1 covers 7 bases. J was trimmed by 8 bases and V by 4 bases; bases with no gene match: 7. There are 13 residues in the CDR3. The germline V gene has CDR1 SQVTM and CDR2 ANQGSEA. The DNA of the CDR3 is TGCAGCGTTGGACAGGGCCGAGGGGAAAAACTGTTTTTT. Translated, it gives CSVGQGRGEKLFF.

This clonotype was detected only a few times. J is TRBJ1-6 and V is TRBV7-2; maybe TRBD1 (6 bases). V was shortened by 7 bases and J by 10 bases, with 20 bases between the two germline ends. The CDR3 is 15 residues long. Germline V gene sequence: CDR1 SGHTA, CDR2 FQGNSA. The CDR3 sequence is CASTKMGQAESPLHF. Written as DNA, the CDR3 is TGTGCCAGCACCAAAATGGGACAAGCGGAATCACCCCTCCACTTT.

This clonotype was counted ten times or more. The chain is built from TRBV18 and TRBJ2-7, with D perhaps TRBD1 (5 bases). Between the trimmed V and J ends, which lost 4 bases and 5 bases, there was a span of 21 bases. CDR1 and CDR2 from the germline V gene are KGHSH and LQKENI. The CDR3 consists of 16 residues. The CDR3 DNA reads TGTGCCAGCTCACTAACCTCTCCAGGGATAGTGAACGAGCAGTACTTC. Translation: CASSLTSPGIVNEQYF.

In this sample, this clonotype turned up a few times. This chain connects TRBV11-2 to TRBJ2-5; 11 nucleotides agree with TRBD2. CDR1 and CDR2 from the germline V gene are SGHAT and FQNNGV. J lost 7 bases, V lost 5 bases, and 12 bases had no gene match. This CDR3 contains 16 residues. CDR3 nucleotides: TGTGCCAGCAGCCCAGCGGGACTAGCGGCCGGGGCGACCCAGTACTTC. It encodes CASSPAGLAAGATQYF.

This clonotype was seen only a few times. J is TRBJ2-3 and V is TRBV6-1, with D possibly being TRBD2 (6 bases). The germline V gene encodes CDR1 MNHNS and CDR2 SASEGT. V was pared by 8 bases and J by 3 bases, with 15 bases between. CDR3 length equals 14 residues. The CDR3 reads CASWWGVLTDTQYF. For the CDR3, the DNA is TGTGCCAGCTGGTGGGGGGTGCTAACAGATACGCAGTATTTT.

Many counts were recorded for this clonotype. The CDR3 sequence: CASSLLRGRTDYGYTF. CDR3 DNA sequence: TGTGCCAGCAGCTTACTGAGGGGGCGCACAGACTATGGCTACACCTTC. This chain joins TRBV11-2 and TRBJ1-2; TRBD1 matches 7 bases. Germline lookup yields CDR1 SGHAT and CDR2 FQNNGV. The CDR3 runs 16 residues. The junction had 9 bases not matched to a gene; V was cut back by 2 bases and J by 3 bases.